This T cell receptor beta chain was obtained from a study of a mutant IDH1 vaccine in newly diagnosed glioma. Study-wide points: Shifts in the top peripheral T cell clonotypes seemed unrelated to pseudoprogression.

Repertoires were generated with immunoSEQ multiplex PCR, while TCRdb's copy carries only in-frame clones and drops some. Of 50,000 to 65,000 clones detected, about 74% appear once; the ten largest clones hold roughly 1.9%. The sample's time point: baseline, week 1 (first vaccination visit). Treatment given: pre-vaccination baseline after standard-of-care therapy. The CDR3 consists of 16 residues. Germline assignment: CDR1 LNHDA and CDR2 SQIVND (reference sequence). V lost 4 bases and J lost 1; bases outside the gene matches: 9. A note on this clone: The antigen is not known.

The sequence was collected from a woman aged 40 to 49 with glioma. The rearrangement joins TRBV19 to TRBJ1-2; TRBD1 matches at 7 bases. The input for sequencing was PBMCs, taken from a glioma patient treated with radiotherapy, temozolomide or both. The CDR3 bases are TGTGCCAGTAGTACGAGCCCCGACAGGGTTAACTATGGCTACACCTTC. Translation: CASSTSPDRVNYGYTF.